A single sample gave rise to the 2 T cell receptor beta chains below, sequenced in a study of response to subunit inactivated influenza vaccine. TCRdb used MiXCR to reprocess the RT-PCR reads, holding one entry per CDR3 protein. Of about 160,000 distinct CDR3 sequences listed, around a tenth were seen once; the top ten hold under 40%. Sequencing used CD8+ T cells sorted from PBMCs, obtained roughly 24 months after vaccination. The origin of the receptors is a man between 50 and 75 years old who received an inactivated influenza vaccine.

This rearrangement joins TRBV7-9 to TRBJ1-1; D remains ambiguous. CDR3 length equals 13 residues. Looked up from germline, CDR1 is SEHNR and CDR2 is FQNEAQ (reference sequence). The V end was cut by 5 bases, the J end by 0 bases, with 7 bases between. In nucleotides, the CDR3 is TGTGCCAGCAGCCTTCCTTTGAACACTGAAGCTTTCTTT. It specifies CASSLPLNTEAFF.

Comment on this clonotype: A read error may produce the germline difference seen at one junction end. The rearrangement uses TRBV7-9 and TRBJ2-1; tentative D call: TRBD1 (5 bases). This CDR3 is 11 amino acids long. Germline values: CDR1 SEHNR, CDR2 FQNEAQ (reference sequence). The CDR3 DNA is TGTGCCAGCAGCTTAGCTGGACATAAGCTCTTC. Protein product: CASSLAGHKLF.